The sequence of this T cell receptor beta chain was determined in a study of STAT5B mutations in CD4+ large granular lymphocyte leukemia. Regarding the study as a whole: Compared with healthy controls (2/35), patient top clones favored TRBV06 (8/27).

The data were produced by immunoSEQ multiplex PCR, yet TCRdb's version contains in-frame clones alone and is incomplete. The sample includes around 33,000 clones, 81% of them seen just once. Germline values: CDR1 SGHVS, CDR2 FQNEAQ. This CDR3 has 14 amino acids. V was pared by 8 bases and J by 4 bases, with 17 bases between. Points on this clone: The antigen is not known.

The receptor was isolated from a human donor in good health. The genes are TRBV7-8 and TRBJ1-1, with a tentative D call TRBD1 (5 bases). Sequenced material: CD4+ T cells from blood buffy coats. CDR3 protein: CASHLMRGSTEAFF. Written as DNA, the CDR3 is TGTGCCAGCCACCTGATGAGGGGATCCACTGAAGCTTTCTTT.